This TCR beta chain was observed in a study of cytomegalovirus exposure and HLA in healthy donors. The PCR was carried out with 60 Vbeta primers and 13 Jbeta primers. Assay: immunoSEQ multiplex PCR; the TCRdb copy retains only in-frame clones and omits some. Found here are approximately 140,000 clones, more than 75% of them singletons; the top ten hold 1.5% to 2%. V lost 1 base and J lost 0; bases outside the gene matches: 3. Germline V lookup: CDR1 SEHNR, CDR2 FQNEAQ (reference sequence). The CDR3 is 17 residues long. What was sequenced was PBMCs. V usage is TRBV7-9 and J usage is TRBJ2-1; TRBD2 agrees at 10 bases. The sequence came from a man aged 35-49 years in good health and CMV-seronegative. The chain's CDR3 is CASSLVAGGLSYNEQFF. CDR3 nucleotide sequence: TGTGCCAGCAGCTTAGTAGCGGGAGGACTCTCCTACAATGAGCAGTTCTTC.